These 7 T cell receptor beta chains were sequenced from one sample in a study of Graves' ophthalmopathy and Graves' hyperthyroidism. Amplification of the TCR beta CDR3 regions used RNA transcripts (as template). HTBI primers were used in a first-round RT-PCR, which preceded a second-round multiplex PCR. TCRdb fed the multiplex PCR reads into MiXCR, producing one record per CDR3 protein. Here the sample spans about 1.1 million distinct CDR3 sequences, less than 45% being singletons. The material sequenced was peripheral blood or thyroid tissue (not recorded which). The receptors originated from an adult man with Graves' hyperthyroidism.

About this clonotype itself: One junction end disagrees with the germline gene, perhaps due to a read error. V usage is TRBV7-9 and J usage is TRBJ1-2; the match to TRBD1 covers 8 bases. The CDR3 consists of 15 residues. CDR1 is SEHNR and CDR2 is FQNEAQ in the germline V gene (reference sequence). The CDR3 here is CASSLTGDGNYGYTF. DNA of the CDR3: TGCGCCAGCAGCCTGACAGGGGACGGAAACTATGGCTACACCTTC.

This clonotype was picked up many times. In DNA form, the CDR3 reads TGTGCCACCAGCAGAGATTTATCGGCGTTAAACTTGCTTCACAATAATTCACCCCTCCACTTT. It specifies CATSRDLSALNLLHNNSPLHF. J is TRBJ1-6 and V is TRBV15; D is ambiguous. The germline V gene has CDR1 LNHNV and CDR2 YYDKDF (reference sequence). This CDR3 contains 21 residues. V was pared by 0 bases and J by 5 bases, with 26 bases between.

The V gene is TRBV7-3, the J gene TRBJ1-1; weak D call: TRBD1 (6 bases). CDR3 length equals 11 residues. CDR1 SGHTA and CDR2 FQGTGA come from the germline V gene. Trimming removed 2 bases at V and 11 bases at J, with 9 bases between. The CDR3 DNA is TGTGCCAGCAGCTTAGGGGGCAGCGCTTTCTTT. Amino acid sequence: CASSLGGSAFF.

This clonotype has only a few counts. The rearrangement joins TRBV7-2 to TRBJ1-4; D unresolved. V lost 1 base and J 3 bases, leaving 6 bases between the germline ends. The germline V gene has CDR1 SGHTA and CDR2 FQGNSA. The CDR3 has 14 residues. In nucleotides, the CDR3 is TGTGCCAGCAGCTTAGTTCCGGCTAATGAAAAACTGTTTTTT. Amino acid sequence: CASSLVPANEKLFF.

This clonotype appeared a few times. The V and J genes are TRBV11-2 and TRBJ2-7; either TRBD1 or TRBD2 may supply D (5 bases each). The CDR3 is 15 residues long. Germline V CDR1 and CDR2: SGHAT, FQNNGV. The V gene lost 4 bases and the J gene lost 7 bases, with 20 bases spanning the gap. CDR3 DNA sequence: TGTGCCAGCAGCTATACGTGGGACGTTGCCACGGAGCAGTACTTC. Residues: CASSYTWDVATEQYF.

Many counts were recorded for this clonotype. J is TRBJ1-4 and V is TRBV20-1, with 8 bases aligning to TRBD1. V shed 4 bases and J 8 bases; nucleotides not matched to a gene: 9. The CDR3 runs to 14 residues. Germline CDR1 DFQATT, CDR2 SNEGSKA (reference sequence). DNA for the CDR3: TGCAGTGCTAACGGACAGGGCAGGAAGGAAAAACTGTTTTTT. Translating it yields CSANGQGRKEKLFF.

In the case of this clonotype: A much larger clone lies a single base off, so this may be a read error. The chain is built from TRBV14 and TRBJ2-2; 9 positions match TRBD1. Per germline, CDR1 SGHDN and CDR2 FVKESK. This CDR3 spans 14 amino acids. The CDR3 region has the DNA TGTGTCAGCAGCCAAACAGGGGGCGTCGGGGAGCTGTTTTTT. It translates to CVSSQTGGVGELFF. Together with reference TRBV14 and TRBJ2-2, the CDR3 gives the full variable domain: EAGVTQFPSHSVIEKGQTVTLRCDPISGHDNLYWYRRVMGKEIKFLLHFVKESKQDESGMPNNRFLAERTGGTYSTLKVQPAELEDSGVYFCVSSQTGGVGELFFGEGSRLTVL.